These 15 T cell receptor beta chains share one sample of origin, sequenced in a study of T-cell reconstitution after alpha-beta-depleted transplantation in children. Unique molecular identifiers tagged the TCRbeta library. TCRdb recomputed calls from the PCR reads with MiXCR, one row per CDR3 protein. The sample lists 190,000 or so distinct CDR3 sequences, less than 15% occurring once. The starting material was PBMCs from the stem cell graft donor, obtained from the stem cell graft. These receptors were taken from a human donor who donated a stem cell graft to a child with acute lymphoblastic leukemia.

The chain couples TRBV30 to TRBJ1-2; D ambiguous. The germline V gene has CDR1 GTSNPN and CDR2 SVGIG (reference sequence). The V end was cut by 3 bases, the J end by 4 bases, with 9 bases between. The CDR3 spans 12 residues. CDR3 nucleotide sequence: TGTGCCTGGAGCAGGTCCCTCTATGGCTACACCTTC. Its translation: CAWSRSLYGYTF. Together with reference TRBV30 and TRBJ1-2, the CDR3 gives the full variable domain: SQTIHQWPATLVQPVGSPLSLECTVEGTSNPNLYWYRQAAGRGLQLLFYSVGIGQISSEVPQNLSASRPQDRQFILSSKKLLLSDSGFYLCAWSRSLYGYTFGSGTRLTVV.

The chain joins TRBV7-2 to TRBJ1-5, with D possibly being TRBD1 (6 bases). V dropped 6 bases and J dropped 6 bases, with 9 bases sitting between them. Germline values: CDR1 SGHTA, CDR2 FQGNSA. The CDR3 contains 12 residues. The CDR3 DNA reads TGTGCCAGCAGACAGGGTGGTCAGCCCCAGCATTTT. Translated: CASRQGGQPQHF.

This clonotype was detected many times. V gene TRBV30 combines with J gene TRBJ2-3, with D perhaps being TRBD1 or TRBD2 (5 bases each). Germline CDR1 is GTSNPN and CDR2 is SVGIG (reference sequence). V lost 0 bases and J 4 bases, leaving 11 bases between the germline ends. The CDR3 runs 14 residues. The CDR3 DNA reads TGTGCCTGGAGTGTGGACCGGGGCCCAGATACGCAGTATTTT. As protein: CAWSVDRGPDTQYF.

This clonotype came up many times. The V and J genes are TRBV20-1 and TRBJ1-1; unclear D gene. The CDR3 contains 12 residues. V was pared by 2 bases and J by 5 bases, with 9 bases between. Germline V lookup: CDR1 DFQATT, CDR2 SNEGSKA (reference sequence). CDR3 region: CSARRFRTEAFF. CDR3 in DNA: TGCAGTGCTAGAAGATTTAGGACTGAAGCTTTCTTT.

In regard to this clonotype: Since a much larger clone is just one base distant, this may be a read error. The chain employs TRBV2 and TRBJ2-3; D uncertain. V dropped 7 bases and J dropped 4 bases, with 15 bases sitting between them. Germline V gene sequence: CDR1 SNHLY, CDR2 FYNNEI. CDR3 length equals 14 residues. CDR3 coding DNA: TGTGCCAGCAAAGGTGGGCTAGTCCCAGATACGCAGTATTTT. Protein: CASKGGLVPDTQYF.

The table lists this clonotype with many counts. The chain is built from TRBV27 and TRBJ1-5, with D possibly matching TRBD1 (5 bases). The ends were cut back, 7 bases at V and 5 bases at J, with 18 bases in the middle. This CDR3 has 15 residues. Germline V gene data show CDR1 as MNHEY and CDR2 as SMNVEV (reference sequence). Written as DNA, the CDR3 is TGTGCCAGCACCCTAACCGGGGGTGGGGATCAGCCCCAGCATTTT. Its translation: CASTLTGGGDQPQHF.

In this sample, this clonotype turned up many times. This chain uses TRBV12-3 or TRBV12-4 with TRBJ2-3; TRBD2 agrees at 11 bases. The CDR3 extends over 20 amino acids. J was trimmed by 3 bases and V by 3 bases; bases with no gene match: 17. CDR3: CASSFLGYPYSGGVTDTQYF. In DNA form, the CDR3 reads TGTGCCAGCAGTTTCTTGGGTTACCCATATAGCGGGGGGGTGACAGATACGCAGTATTTT.

This clonotype has a count of ten or more. The genes are TRBV10-2 and TRBJ1-5, with 10 bases matching TRBD1. Germline loops: CDR1 WSHSY, CDR2 SAAADI. The V and J ends lost 6 bases and 6 bases, in that order; junction bases with no gene match: 2. The CDR3 extends over 13 amino acids. The CDR3 here is CASRTGGGQPQHF. The CDR3 bases are TGCGCCAGCAGGACAGGGGGCGGTCAGCCCCAGCATTTT.

In its sample, this clonotype was seen a few times. The CDR3 spells CASTGRSRALNSPLHF. CDR3 DNA: TGTGCCAGCACCGGGCGCAGTAGGGCCTTGAATTCACCCCTCCACTTT. V is TRBV5-5 and J is TRBJ1-6; D not resolved. CDR3 length: 16 amino acids. Trimming removed 6 bases at V and 7 bases at J, with 20 bases between. Germline V gives CDR1 SGHKS, CDR2 YYEKEE (reference sequence).

This clonotype came up many times. V usage is TRBV20-1 and J usage is TRBJ1-4; D is unresolved. With 4 bases removed from V and 1 base from J, the gap between germline ends came to 13 bases. Germline CDR1 and CDR2: DFQATT and SNEGSKA (reference sequence). The CDR3 runs to 15 residues. The CDR3 nucleotides are TGCAGTGCTAAAGGTGGGCGGGAAACTAATGAAAAACTGTTTTTT. Protein sequence: CSAKGGRETNEKLFF.

This clonotype has a count of ten or more. The V and J genes are TRBV20-1 and TRBJ1-5, with 7 nucleotides matching TRBD1. This CDR3 is 16 amino acids long. Trimming removed 1 base from V and 3 bases from J; junction bases left unmatched: 9. Germline CDR1 and CDR2: DFQATT and SNEGSKA (reference sequence). The CDR3 reads CSARGPGGSLNQPQHF. The CDR3 nucleotides read TGCAGTGCTAGAGGGCCAGGGGGTAGCCTCAATCAGCCCCAGCATTTT.

This clonotype was seen a handful of times. The genes are TRBV7-9 and TRBJ2-5, with D uncertain. V was clipped by 6 bases and J by 8 bases, with 10 bases between them. The CDR3 is 11 amino acids. CDR1 is SEHNR, CDR2 FQNEAQ, per germline (reference sequence). In DNA form, the CDR3 reads TGTGCCAGCAGTTTTCAGGATACCCAGTACTTC. It encodes CASSFQDTQYF.

Many counts were recorded for this clonotype. This chain uses TRBV29-1 with TRBJ2-2; unclear D gene. This CDR3 spans 14 amino acids. From germline, CDR1 is SQVTM and CDR2 ANQGSEA. Trimming removed 7 bases from V and 1 base from J, with 13 bases in between. CDR3 DNA: TGCAGCGGGTCCGATGGGGTGAACACCGGGGAGCTGTTTTTT. Its translation: CSGSDGVNTGELFF.

This clonotype was recorded many times. The rearrangement joins TRBV20-1 to TRBJ1-5; D may be TRBD1 (6 bases). Between the trimmed V and J ends, which lost 3 bases and 4 bases, there was a span of 16 bases. The CDR3 covers 15 residues. In germline, CDR1 is DFQATT, CDR2 SNEGSKA (reference sequence). CDR3 sequence: CSARAPGGTNQPQHF. In DNA, the CDR3 is TGCAGTGCTAGGGCTCCGGGGGGGACAAATCAGCCCCAGCATTTT.

J is TRBJ1-5 and V is TRBV5-1; no clear D gene. CDR1 and CDR2 from the germline V gene are SGHRS and YFSETQ. V lost 0 bases and J 0 bases, leaving 7 bases between the germline ends. The length of the CDR3 is 15 residues. CDR3 amino acids: CASSLEGYSNQPQHF. The CDR3 DNA reads as TGCGCCAGCAGCTTGGAGGGTTATAGCAATCAGCCCCAGCATTTT.